Shown below are 10 T cell receptor beta chains from a single sample sequenced in a study of CD8+ T cells in alopecia areata. Extraction and reverse transcription of RNA yielded cDNA as the sequencing template. Produced via immunoSEQ multiplex PCR; TCRdb's table is partial and in-frame only. Counted here are about 200,000 clones, 50% to 60% occurring once; the ten biggest clones make up over 3%. The treatment: oral pan-JAK inhibitor, 5-10 mg twice daily. The sequenced sample was CD4+ T cells sorted from blood, obtained at week 4, from a patient treated with tofacitinib. The receptor set was obtained from a human donor with alopecia areata.

The CDR3 region is CASSYLGNEKLFF. The CDR3 bases are TGTGCCAGCAGTTACTTGGGGAATGAAAAACTGTTTTTT. The chain employs TRBV6-5 and TRBJ1-4; no clear D. CDR1 MNHEY and CDR2 SVGAGI come from the germline V gene. The CDR3 is 13 residues long. V gave up 1 base and J gave up 5 bases, with 5 bases separating them.

The chain recombines TRBV29-1 with TRBJ2-3; D possibly corresponds to TRBD1 (5 bases). V was trimmed by 6 bases and J by 2 bases, leaving 12 bases between them. Germline loops: CDR1 SQVTM, CDR2 ANQGSEA. The CDR3 spans 13 residues. CDR3 coding DNA: TGCAGCGTGACGGACAACCCCACAGATACGCAGTATTTT. Translating it yields CSVTDNPTDTQYF.

This clone was counted between two and nine times. This chain joins TRBV7-9 and TRBJ1-2; TRBD1 agrees at 10 bases. The trim removed 5 bases at V and 2 bases at J, leaving 8 bases unmatched. Looked up from germline, CDR1 is SEHNR and CDR2 is FQNEAQ (reference sequence). This CDR3 spans 16 amino acids. The CDR3 loop is CASSQGTGEVNYGYTF. The CDR3 DNA sequence: TGTGCCAGCAGCCAAGGGACAGGGGAGGTAAACTATGGCTACACCTTC.

The chain recombines TRBV15 with TRBJ1-5; 11 bases align to TRBD1. CDR3 length: 17 residues. Germline assignment: CDR1 LNHNV and CDR2 YYDKDF (reference sequence). With V trimmed by 3 bases and J by 7 bases, 11 bases remained unmatched. This CDR3 reads CATSRDRTGGRRQPQHF. The CDR3 coding sequence is TGTGCCACCAGCAGGGATCGGACAGGGGGCCGACGGCAGCCCCAGCATTTT.

This clone was seen a few times. The chain carries TRBV9 and TRBJ2-7; possibly TRBD1 or TRBD2 for D (5 bases each). The CDR3 is 15 residues long. From germline, CDR1 is SGDLS and CDR2 YYNGEE. The V and J ends lost 0 bases and 3 bases respectively, with 13 bases between them. The CDR3 coding sequence is TGTGCCAGCAGCGTAGGAGGGACGGATAACTACGAGCAGTACTTC. This encodes CASSVGGTDNYEQYF.

The V gene is TRBV30, the J gene TRBJ1-5, with TRBD1 matching 7 bases. The CDR3 consists of 16 residues. J gave up 0 bases and V 2 bases, and 7 bases lay outside the gene matches. The V gene's germline CDR1 is GTSNPN and CDR2 SVGIG (reference sequence). This chain's CDR3 is CAWSPRGTVSNQPQHF. CDR3 sequence (DNA): TGTGCCTGGAGTCCCCGGGGGACAGTTAGCAATCAGCCCCAGCATTTT.

The V call is TRBV29-1, the J call TRBJ1-2; 7 nucleotides agree with TRBD1. Germline V gives CDR1 SQVTM, CDR2 ANQGSEA. This CDR3 region has 10 residues. Trimming removed 6 bases from V and 8 bases from J; junction bases left unmatched: 3. CDR3 region: CSVEQGGYTF. CDR3 DNA sequence: TGCAGCGTCGAACAGGGGGGCTACACCTTC.

This chain connects TRBV29-1 to TRBJ2-5, with 7 bases fitting TRBD1. Unmatched junction bases numbered 7, after V lost 4 bases and J lost 2 bases. Germline values: CDR1 SQVTM, CDR2 ANQGSEA. The CDR3 loop spans 14 amino acids. The CDR3 coding sequence is TGCAGCGTTGGGGAACAGGGGTTACAAGAGACCCAGTACTTC. Translated: CSVGEQGLQETQYF.

V gene TRBV7-8 combines with J gene TRBJ2-6; perhaps TRBD2 as D (6 bases). Germline assignment: CDR1 SGHVS and CDR2 FQNEAQ. This CDR3 has 17 amino acids. Trimming removed 5 bases from V and 2 bases from J, with 16 bases in between. In nucleotides, the CDR3 is TGTGCCAGCAGCCCTATGGTACGGGGGACTGGGGCCAACGTCCTGACTTTC. This gives the protein CASSPMVRGTGANVLTF.

This clone was counted between two and nine times. The CDR3 DNA follows: TGTGCCTGGACCCAGGGTCGGAAGCAGTTCTTC. It specifies CAWTQGRKQFF. This chain joins TRBV30 and TRBJ2-1; weak D call: TRBD1 (5 bases). CDR1 GTSNPN and CDR2 SVGIG come from the germline V gene (reference sequence). This CDR3 is 11 amino acids long. V was pared by 4 bases and J by 11 bases, with 12 bases between.